This T cell receptor beta chain was recorded in a study of shared clonotypes between healthy human individuals. In the study overall: The cohort had two women and a few men, ages 18 to 49.

CDR3 size: 14 residues. Trimming cost V 3 bases and J 4 bases; bases outside gene matches: 4. Per germline, CDR1 WSHSY and CDR2 SAAADI. The data were produced by immunoSEQ multiplex PCR, yet TCRdb's version contains in-frame clones alone and is incomplete. In the table there are 1,400,000 or so clones, approximately 98.5% of which are singletons. This sequence originates from a man aged 25 to 40 in good health. This chain joins TRBV10-2 and TRBJ2-3; TRBD2 aligns across 7 bases. Source material: naive CD4+ T cells sorted from blood. Subset here: CD45RA+ positively selected. This CDR3 is CASSESGGSDTQYF. Here the CDR3 DNA reads TGCGCCAGCAGTGAATCGGGGGGTTCAGATACGCAGTATTTT.